This section outlines one TCR beta chain sequence together with its context. Its antigen has not been determined. Base qualities are not provided; no much larger clone lies one nucleotide away. This specimen comes from a study of shared T cell receptors in the human thymus (dated by TCRdb to 2020 to 2022). With regard to the full study: The study investigated the way shared, self-reactive T-cell receptor alpha chains are produced in the human thymus.

The germline V gene sets CDR1 to SGHVS and CDR2 to FQNEAQ. The trim is 6 bases for V and 3 bases for J, with a gap of 20 bases between the germline ends. CDR3 length: 16 amino acids, cysteine to phenylalanine. Here the CDR3 DNA is all that survives: 48 bases in frame from base 1. To prepare the library, the immunoSEQ multiplex PCR assay was applied. TCRdb re-hosts the immuneACCESS table, in-frame sequences only. Its copies lack some clones; in the studies checked, an unresolved V gene accounts for under half of them, and the cause for the rest is not known. This sample is represented by 720,000 or so clones; 80% to 90% of them were singletons. The ten top clones hold roughly 0.01% of the sample. These records were also assigned to another study, of human thymus T cells. As the second study states: The donors were immunologically healthy infants in Finland who had open corrective cardiac surgery for congenital heart defects. The thymus tissue came from surgical resects taken out during corrective cardiac surgery. Biased V and J gene segment usage appeared to be present in both thymic and peripheral blood repertoires. The related research found that thymic TCR repertoires overlapped highly between unrelated individuals. The study described the TCR alpha and beta repertoires in about eight infant thymus samples and a few matching peripheral blood samples. Donor ages ranged from roughly 7 to 250 days, and the cohort comprised 5 to 7 male and a couple of female infants. Thymocytes were freed from the tissue by mechanical means and kept at -70 degrees C as pellets of roughly 10-32 million cells. A QIAsymphony instrument was used to extract genomic DNA from the frozen cell pellets. TCRB and TCRAD loci were amplified from a standardized quantity of quality-controlled genomic DNA using the immunoSEQ multiplex PCR assay. Amplicons spanned the V(D)J region at a length sufficient to cover the CDR3 and identify V and J genes. The commercial immunoSEQ service was used to sequence amplicons on an Illumina platform. Primer bias and sequencing errors were corrected as previously described, and TCRAD and TCRB definitions were based on the IMGT database. immunoSEQ Analyzer 3.0 and VDJTools were used for repertoire analysis, which covered basic statistics, V/J segment usage, diversity estimates, rarefaction and pairwise overlap. To estimate diversity, the Chao1, ChaoE, Efron-Thisted, Shannon and inverse Simpson indices were applied, and diversity was also estimated on datasets down-sampled to the smallest sample. Repertoire overlap used strict matching of CDR3 nucleotide sequence, V gene and J gene, with Jaccard-based multidimensional scaling clustering. On average, about 800,000 unique TCRB clonotypes were obtained from thymus samples, compared with 70,000 to 90,000 from blood samples.

This clonotype was obtained from a girl in the first two years of life with a congenital heart defect. Donor details come from another sample of the same person, matched by shared clones. Sequencing was carried out using thymocytes. The sequence joins TRBV7-8 to TRBJ1-2, with the identity of the D gene unclear. Here the CDR3 is given as CASSPAPQTADYGYTF. The DNA sequence reads TGTGCCAGCAGTCCAGCGCCCCAGACCGCGGACTATGGCTACACCTTC. Outside the CDR3, residues come from the reference TRBV7-8 and TRBJ1-2 proteins, so the full variable domain is: GAGVSQSPRYKVAKRGQDVALRCDPISGHVSLFWYQQALGQGPEFLTYFQNEAQLDKSGLPSDRFFAERPEGSVSTLKIQRTQQEDSAVYLCASSPAPQTADYGYTFGSGTRLTVV.